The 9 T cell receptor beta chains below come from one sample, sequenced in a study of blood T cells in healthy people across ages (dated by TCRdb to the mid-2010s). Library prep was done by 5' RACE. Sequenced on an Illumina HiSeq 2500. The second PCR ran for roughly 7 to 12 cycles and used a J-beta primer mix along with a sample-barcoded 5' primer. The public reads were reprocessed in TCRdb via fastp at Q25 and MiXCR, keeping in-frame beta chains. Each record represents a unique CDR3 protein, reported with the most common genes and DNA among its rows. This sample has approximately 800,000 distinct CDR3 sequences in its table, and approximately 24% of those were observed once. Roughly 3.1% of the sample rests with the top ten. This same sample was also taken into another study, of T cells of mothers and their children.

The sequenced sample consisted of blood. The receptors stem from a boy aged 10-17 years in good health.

The CDR3 is CSARDPGGNQPQHF. CDR3 DNA: TGCAGTGCTAGAGATCCAGGGGGCAATCAGCCCCAGCATTTT. The chain uses TRBV20-1 and TRBJ1-5, with D maybe TRBD1 (6 bases). Trimming cost V 0 bases and J 2 bases, with 8 bases left between them. Per germline, CDR1 DFQATT and CDR2 SNEGSKA (reference sequence). CDR3 length: 14 residues.

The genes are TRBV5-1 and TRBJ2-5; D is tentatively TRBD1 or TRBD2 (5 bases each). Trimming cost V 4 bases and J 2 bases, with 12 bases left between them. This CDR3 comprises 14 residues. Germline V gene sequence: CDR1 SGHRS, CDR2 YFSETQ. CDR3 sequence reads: CASSTGTLQETQYF. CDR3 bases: TGCGCCAGCAGCACCGGGACCTTGCAAGAGACCCAGTACTTC.

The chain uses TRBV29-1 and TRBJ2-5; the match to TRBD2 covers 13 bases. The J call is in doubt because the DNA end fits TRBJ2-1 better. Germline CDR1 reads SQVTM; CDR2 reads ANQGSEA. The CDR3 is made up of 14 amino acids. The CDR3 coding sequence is TGCAGCCCCAGACGGACTAGCGGGGGAGATGAGCAGTTCTTC. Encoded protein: CSPRRTSGGDEQFF.

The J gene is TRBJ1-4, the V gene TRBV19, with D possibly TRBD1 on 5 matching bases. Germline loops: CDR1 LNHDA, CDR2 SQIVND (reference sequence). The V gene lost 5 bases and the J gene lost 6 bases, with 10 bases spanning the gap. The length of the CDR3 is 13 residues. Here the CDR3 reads CASSRQQDEKLFF. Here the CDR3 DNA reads TGTGCCAGTAGTCGTCAACAGGATGAAAAACTGTTTTTT. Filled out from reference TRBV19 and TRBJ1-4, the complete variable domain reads DGGITQSPKYLFRKEGQNVTLSCEQNLNHDAMYWYRQDPGQGLRLIYYSQIVNDFQKGDIAEGYSVSREKKESFPLTVTSAQKNPTAFYLCASSRQQDEKLFFGSGTQLSVL.

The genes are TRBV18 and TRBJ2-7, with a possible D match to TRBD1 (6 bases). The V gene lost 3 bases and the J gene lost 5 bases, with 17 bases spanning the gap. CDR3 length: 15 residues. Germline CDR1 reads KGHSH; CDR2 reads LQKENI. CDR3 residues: CASSPQGQVWHEQYF. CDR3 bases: TGTGCCAGCTCACCGCAGGGGCAGGTCTGGCACGAGCAGTACTTC.

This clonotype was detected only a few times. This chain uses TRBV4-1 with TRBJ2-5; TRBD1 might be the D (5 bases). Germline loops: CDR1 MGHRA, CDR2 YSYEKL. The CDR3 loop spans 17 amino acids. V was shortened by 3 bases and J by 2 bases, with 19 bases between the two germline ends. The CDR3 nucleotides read TGCGCCAGCAGCCAGCCCAACCTAGGACAACAACAAGAGACCCAGTACTTC. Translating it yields CASSQPNLGQQQETQYF.

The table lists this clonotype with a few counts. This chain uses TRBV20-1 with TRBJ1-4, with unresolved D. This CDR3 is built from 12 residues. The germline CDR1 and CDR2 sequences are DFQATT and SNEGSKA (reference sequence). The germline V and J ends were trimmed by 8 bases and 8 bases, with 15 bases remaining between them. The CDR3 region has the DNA TGCAGTCCGACAAACCTTCGGGAAAAACTGTTTTTT. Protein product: CSPTNLREKLFF.

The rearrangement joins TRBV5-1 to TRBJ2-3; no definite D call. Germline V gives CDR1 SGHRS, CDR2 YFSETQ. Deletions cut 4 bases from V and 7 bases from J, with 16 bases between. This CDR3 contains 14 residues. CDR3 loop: CASSPTVLPNTQYF. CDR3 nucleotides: TGCGCCAGCAGCCCCACAGTTCTCCCAAATACGCAGTATTTT.

The CDR3 spells CASSSGQGANLYAYEQYF. The CDR3 region has the DNA TGTGCCAGCTCTTCTGGACAGGGGGCGAACCTGTATGCCTACGAGCAGTACTTC. The rearrangement links TRBV18 to TRBJ2-5; 11 bases are shared with TRBD1. The J call may not be correct, given that the DNA end is closer to TRBJ2-7. This CDR3 is 18 amino acids long. The V gene's germline CDR1 is KGHSH and CDR2 LQKENI.